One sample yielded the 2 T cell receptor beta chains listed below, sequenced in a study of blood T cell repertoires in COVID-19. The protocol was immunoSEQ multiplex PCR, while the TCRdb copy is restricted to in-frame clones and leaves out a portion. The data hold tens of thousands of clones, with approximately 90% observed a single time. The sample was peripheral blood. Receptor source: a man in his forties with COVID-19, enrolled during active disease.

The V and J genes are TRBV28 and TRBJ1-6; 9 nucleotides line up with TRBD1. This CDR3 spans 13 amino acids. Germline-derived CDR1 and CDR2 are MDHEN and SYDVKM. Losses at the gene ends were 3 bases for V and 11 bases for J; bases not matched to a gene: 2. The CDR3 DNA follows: TGTGCCAGCAGTTTGGGACAGGGTACACCCCTCCACTTT. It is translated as CASSLGQGTPLHF.

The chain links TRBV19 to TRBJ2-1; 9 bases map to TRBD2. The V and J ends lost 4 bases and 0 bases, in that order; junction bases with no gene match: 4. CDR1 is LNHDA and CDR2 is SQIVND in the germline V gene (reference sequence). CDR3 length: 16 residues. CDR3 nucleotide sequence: TGTGCCAGTAGTAGAGGACTAGCGCTCTCCTACAATGAGCAGTTCTTC. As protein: CASSRGLALSYNEQFF.